This T cell receptor beta chain was found in a study of T-cell memory formation after mild COVID-19. Study-level background: Largely, TCR clusters stayed within a single donor. The study's findings and limits: The study found balanced CD4/CD8 in clones contracting day 15 to 85 and a CD4+ lean in later expanders. Memory sampled before infection contained some responding clones, suggesting cross-reactive memory joined. Researchers report contracting CD4+ clones mostly in CM and EM, with CD8+ clones in EMRA.

This clonotype was seen a handful of times. Antigen unknown. TCRdb re-called the 5' RACE reads with MiXCR, one entry per CDR3 protein. This sample carries 100,000 to 150,000 distinct CDR3 sequences, about 6% of them seen once, and the ten largest clones take around 2%. The source of this sequence is an adult woman who had mild COVID-19 (a few samples of this study predate the infection). Cell type and time point are not known. Sequencing was performed on PBMCs or a T cell subset sorted from them (not recorded which).

CDR3 in DNA: TGTGCCAGCAGCGGGGACCATTCATCCCCTCAGCCCCAGCATTTT. This sequence encodes CASSGDHSSPQPQHF. The rearrangement uses TRBV9 and TRBJ1-5; D might be TRBD1 (5 bases). The V gene lost 3 bases and the J gene lost 6 bases, with 16 bases spanning the gap. Germline V gene lookup returns CDR1 SGDLS and CDR2 YYNGEE. CDR3 length equals 15 residues.